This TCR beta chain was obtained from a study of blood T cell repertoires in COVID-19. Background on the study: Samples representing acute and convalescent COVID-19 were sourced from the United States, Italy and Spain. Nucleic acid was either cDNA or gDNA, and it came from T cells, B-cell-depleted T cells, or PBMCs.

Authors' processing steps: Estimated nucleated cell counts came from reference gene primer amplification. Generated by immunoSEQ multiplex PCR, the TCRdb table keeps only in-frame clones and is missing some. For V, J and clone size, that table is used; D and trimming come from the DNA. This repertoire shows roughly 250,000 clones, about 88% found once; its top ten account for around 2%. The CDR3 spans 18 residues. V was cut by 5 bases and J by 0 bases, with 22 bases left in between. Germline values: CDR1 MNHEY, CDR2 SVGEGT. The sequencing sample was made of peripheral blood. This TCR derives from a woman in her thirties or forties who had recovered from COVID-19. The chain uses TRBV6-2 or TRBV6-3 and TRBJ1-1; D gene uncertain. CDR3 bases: TGTGCCAGCAGTCGTTACACGGGTGGGTTGTTAATGAACACTGAAGCTTTCTTT. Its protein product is CASSRYTGGLLMNTEAFF.